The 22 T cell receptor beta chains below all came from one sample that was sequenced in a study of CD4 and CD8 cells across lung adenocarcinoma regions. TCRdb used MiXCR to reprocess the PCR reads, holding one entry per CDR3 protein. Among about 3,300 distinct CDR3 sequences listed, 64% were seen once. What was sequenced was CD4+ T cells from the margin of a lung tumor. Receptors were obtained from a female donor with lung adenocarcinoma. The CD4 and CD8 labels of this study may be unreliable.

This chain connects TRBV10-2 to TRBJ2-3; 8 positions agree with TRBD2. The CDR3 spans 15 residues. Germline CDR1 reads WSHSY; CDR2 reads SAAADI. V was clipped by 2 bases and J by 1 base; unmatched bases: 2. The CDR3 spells CASSEPAGGTDTQYF. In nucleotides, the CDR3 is TGCGCCAGCAGTGAGCCAGCGGGGGGCACAGATACGCAGTATTTT.

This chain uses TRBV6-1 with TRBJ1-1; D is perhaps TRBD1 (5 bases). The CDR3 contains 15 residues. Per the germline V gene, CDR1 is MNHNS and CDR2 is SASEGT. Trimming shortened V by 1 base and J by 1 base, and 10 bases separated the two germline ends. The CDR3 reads CASSEGTWANTEAFF. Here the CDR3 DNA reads TGTGCCAGCAGTGAAGGGACATGGGCGAACACTGAAGCTTTCTTT.

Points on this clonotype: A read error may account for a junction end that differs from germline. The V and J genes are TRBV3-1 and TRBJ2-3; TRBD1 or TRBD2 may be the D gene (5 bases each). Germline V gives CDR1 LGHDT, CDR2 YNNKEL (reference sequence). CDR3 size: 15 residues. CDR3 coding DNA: TGTGCCAGCAGCCCGGGGCGCTGGGCCAAAGATACGCAGTATTTC. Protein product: CASSPGRWAKDTQYF.

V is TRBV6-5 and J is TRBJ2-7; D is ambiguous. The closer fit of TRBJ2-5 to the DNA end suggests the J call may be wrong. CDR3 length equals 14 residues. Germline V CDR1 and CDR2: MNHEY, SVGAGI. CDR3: CASSYRVTQETQYF. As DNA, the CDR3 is TGTGCCAGCAGTTACAGGGTTACACAAGAGACCCAGTACTTC.

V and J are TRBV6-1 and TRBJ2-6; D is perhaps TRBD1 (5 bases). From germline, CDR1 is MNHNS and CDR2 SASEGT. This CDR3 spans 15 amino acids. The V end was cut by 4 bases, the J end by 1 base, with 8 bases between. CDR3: CASSVQGSGANVLTF. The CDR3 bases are TGTGCCAGCAGTGTCCAGGGTTCTGGGGCCAACGTCCTGACTTTC.

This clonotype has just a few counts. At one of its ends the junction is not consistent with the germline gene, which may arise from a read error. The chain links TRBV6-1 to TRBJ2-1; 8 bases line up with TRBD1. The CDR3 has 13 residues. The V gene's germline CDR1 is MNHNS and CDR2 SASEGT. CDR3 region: CASSENEWSGGIF. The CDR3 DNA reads TGTGCCAGCAGTGAAAACGAGTGGTCAGGGGGCATCTTC.

The CDR3 region has the DNA TGTGGCGGGAGGGACGGGAGTAGCGACCAAGATACGCAGTACTTC. It translates to CGGRDGSSDQDTQYF. The V and J genes are TRBV6-4 and TRBJ2-5, with 9 bases that match TRBD2. Germline V gives CDR1 MRHNA, CDR2 SNTAGT. CDR3 length equals 15 residues.

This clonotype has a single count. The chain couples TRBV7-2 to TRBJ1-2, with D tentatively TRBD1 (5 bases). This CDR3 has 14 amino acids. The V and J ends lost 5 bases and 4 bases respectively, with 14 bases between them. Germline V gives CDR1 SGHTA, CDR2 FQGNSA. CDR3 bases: TGTGCCAGCAGCCCACAGGAGGGGACCTATGGCTACACCTTC. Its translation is CASSPQEGTYGYTF.

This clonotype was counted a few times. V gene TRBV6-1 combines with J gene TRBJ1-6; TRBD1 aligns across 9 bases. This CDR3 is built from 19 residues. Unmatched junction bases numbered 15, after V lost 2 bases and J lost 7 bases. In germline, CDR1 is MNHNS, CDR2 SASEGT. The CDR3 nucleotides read TGTGCCAGCAGTGAAAAGGGTTGGGCAGGGACAGGGAGGAATTCACCCCTCCACTTT. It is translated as CASSEKGWAGTGRNSPLHF.

CDR3 in DNA: TGTGCCAGCAGTTCCCCCTACGAGCAGTACTTC. Translating it yields CASSSPYEQYF. The chain uses TRBV6-5 and TRBJ2-7; D gene unclear. The CDR3 sequence is 11 residues long. Germline V lookup: CDR1 MNHEY, CDR2 SVGAGI. V gave up 4 bases and J gave up 2 bases, with 3 bases separating them.

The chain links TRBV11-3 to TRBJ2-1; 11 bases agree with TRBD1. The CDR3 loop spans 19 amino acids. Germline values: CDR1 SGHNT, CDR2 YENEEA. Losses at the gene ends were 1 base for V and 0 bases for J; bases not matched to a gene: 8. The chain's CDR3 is CASSLGWSGTGGSYNEQFF. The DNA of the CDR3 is TGTGCCAGCAGCTTAGGGTGGAGCGGGACAGGGGGCTCCTACAATGAGCAGTTCTTC.

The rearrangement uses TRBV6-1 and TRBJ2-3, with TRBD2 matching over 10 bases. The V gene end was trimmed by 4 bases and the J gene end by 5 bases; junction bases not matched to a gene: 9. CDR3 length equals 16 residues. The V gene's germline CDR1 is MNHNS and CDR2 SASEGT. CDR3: CASSGARAGGKDTQYF. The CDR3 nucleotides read TGTGCCAGCAGTGGGGCCCGAGCGGGGGGGAAAGATACGCAGTATTTT.

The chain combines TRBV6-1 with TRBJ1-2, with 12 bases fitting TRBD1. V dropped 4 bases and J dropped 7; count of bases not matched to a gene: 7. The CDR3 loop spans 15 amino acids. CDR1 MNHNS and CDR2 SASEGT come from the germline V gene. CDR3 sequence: CASSAGDRGLGGYTF. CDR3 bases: TGTGCCAGCAGTGCGGGGGACAGGGGGCTTGGTGGCTACACCTTC.

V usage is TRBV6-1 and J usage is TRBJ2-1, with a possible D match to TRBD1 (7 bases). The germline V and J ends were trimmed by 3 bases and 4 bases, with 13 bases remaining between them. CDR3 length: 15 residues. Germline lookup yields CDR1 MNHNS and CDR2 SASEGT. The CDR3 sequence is CASSEEGAGYNEQFF. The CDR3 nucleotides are TGTGCCAGCAGTGAGGAGGGGGCGGGATACAATGAGCAGTTCTTC.

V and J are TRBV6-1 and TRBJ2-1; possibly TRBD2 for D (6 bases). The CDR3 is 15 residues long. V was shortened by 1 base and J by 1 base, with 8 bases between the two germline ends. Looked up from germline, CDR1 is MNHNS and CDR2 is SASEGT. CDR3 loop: CASSEGSGSYNEQFF. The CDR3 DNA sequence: TGTGCCAGCAGTGAAGGTAGCGGATCCTACAATGAGCAGTTCTTC.

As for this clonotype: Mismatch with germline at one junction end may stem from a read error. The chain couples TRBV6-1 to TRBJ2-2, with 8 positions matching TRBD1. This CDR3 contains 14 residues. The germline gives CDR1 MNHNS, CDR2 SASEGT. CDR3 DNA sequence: TGTGCCAGCAGAGGACAGGGAGATACCGGGGCGCTGTATTTT. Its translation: CASRGQGDTGALYF.

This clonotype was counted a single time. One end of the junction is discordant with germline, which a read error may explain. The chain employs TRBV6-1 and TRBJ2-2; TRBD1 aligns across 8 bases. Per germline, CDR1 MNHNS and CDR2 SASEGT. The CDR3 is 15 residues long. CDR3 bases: TGTGCCAGCAGTAAACAGGGGGGTAACACCGATGAGCTGTTTTTC. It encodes CASSKQGGNTDELFF.

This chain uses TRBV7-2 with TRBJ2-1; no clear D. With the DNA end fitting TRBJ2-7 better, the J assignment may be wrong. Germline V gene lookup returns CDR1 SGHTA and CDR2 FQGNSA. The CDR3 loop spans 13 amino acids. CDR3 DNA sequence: TGTGCCAGCAGCTTAGAGGGCTATTACGAGCAGTACTTC. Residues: CASSLEGYYEQYF.

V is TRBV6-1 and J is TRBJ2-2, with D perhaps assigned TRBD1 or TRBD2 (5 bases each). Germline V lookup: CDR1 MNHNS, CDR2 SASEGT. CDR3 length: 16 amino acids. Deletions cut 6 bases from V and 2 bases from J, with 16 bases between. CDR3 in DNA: TGTGCCAGCAGCCGCCTCGGGACGGGCAACACCGGGGAGCTGTTTTTT. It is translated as CASSRLGTGNTGELFF.

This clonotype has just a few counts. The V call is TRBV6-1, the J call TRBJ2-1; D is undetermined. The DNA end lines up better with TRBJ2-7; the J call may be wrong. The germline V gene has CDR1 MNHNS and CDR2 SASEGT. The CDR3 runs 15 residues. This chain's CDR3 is CASSEAVLLFYEQYF. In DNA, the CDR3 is TGTGCCAGCAGTGAGGCGGTTCTCCTATTTTACGAGCAGTACTTC.

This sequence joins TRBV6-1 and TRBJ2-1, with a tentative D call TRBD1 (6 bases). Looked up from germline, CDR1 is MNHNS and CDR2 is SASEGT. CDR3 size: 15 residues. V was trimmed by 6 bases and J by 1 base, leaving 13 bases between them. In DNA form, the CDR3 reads TGTGCCAGCAGCCCTGAGACAGGATCCTACAATGAGCAGTTCTTC. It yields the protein CASSPETGSYNEQFF.

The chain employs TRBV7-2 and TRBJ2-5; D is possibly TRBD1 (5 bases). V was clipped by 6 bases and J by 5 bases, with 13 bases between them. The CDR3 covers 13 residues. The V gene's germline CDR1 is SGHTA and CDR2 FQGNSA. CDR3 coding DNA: TGTGCCAGCAGTCTGGCAGGGTGGGAGACCCAGTACTTC. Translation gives CASSLAGWETQYF.